These 9 T cell receptor beta chains originate from one sample sequenced in a study of regulatory and conventional T cells in RAG deficiency (dated by TCRdb to about 2017). Receptor libraries were prepared by the immunoSEQ multiplex PCR assay. Entries here come from immuneACCESS through TCRdb and include only in-frame sequences with V and J called. Some clones fail to appear in such tables; in the studies checked, an unresolved V gene covers under half of the shortfall, and the cause of the remainder is unknown. The sample records fewer than 40,000 clones, more than 75% of which are singletons. 3.4% of the sample lies in the top ten. Before genomic DNA extraction, conventional CD4+ T cells were isolated from blood as CD25-low CD127-high cells. These data were also filed under a second study, of regulatory T cells. From that second study: In the multiplex PCR, 52 forward TRBV primers and 13 reverse TRBJ primers were used, and assay-based and computational corrections were applied for amplification bias.

Source material: CD4+ effector T cells sorted from blood. The receptors derive from a human donor in good health.

The rearrangement uses TRBV7-9 and TRBJ2-3; D gene unclear. The CDR3 loop spans 12 amino acids. Looked up from germline, CDR1 is SEHNR and CDR2 is FQNEAQ (reference sequence). Trimming cost V 2 bases and J 5 bases, with 5 bases left between them. The CDR3 sequence: CASSLSGDTQYF. The CDR3 bases are TGTGCCAGCAGCTTAAGTGGAGATACGCAGTATTTT.

The genes are TRBV2 and TRBJ2-1, with 8 nucleotides matching TRBD1. Looked up from germline, CDR1 is SNHLY and CDR2 is FYNNEI. The CDR3 extends over 12 amino acids. V shed 11 bases and J 6 bases; nucleotides not matched to a gene: 6. The CDR3 DNA sequence: TGTGCCGGACGGACAGGGAGCAATGAGCAGTTCTTC. Translating gives CAGRTGSNEQFF. Filled out from reference TRBV2 and TRBJ2-1, the complete variable domain reads EPEVTQTPSHQVTQMGQEVILRCVPISNHLYFYWYRQILGQKVEFLVSFYNNEISEKSEIFDDQFSVERPDGSNFTLKIRSTKLEDSAMYFCAGRTGSNEQFFGPGTRLTVL.

The chain has TRBV5-1 and TRBJ2-3; tentatively, D is TRBD2 (5 bases). Looked up from germline, CDR1 is SGHRS and CDR2 is YFSETQ. V was pared by 1 base and J by 2 bases, with 8 bases between. The CDR3 is 14 amino acids. The CDR3 nucleotides read TGCGCCAGCAGCTTGAGGCGGGTCACAGATACGCAGTATTTT. Amino acid sequence: CASSLRRVTDTQYF.

The chain couples TRBV9 to TRBJ1-3; D gene uncertain. Germline V gene lookup returns CDR1 SGDLS and CDR2 YYNGEE. Trimming took off 0 bases at V and 4 bases at J, with 14 bases between the two ends. This CDR3 region has 16 residues. In DNA form, the CDR3 reads TGTGCCAGCAGCGTAGGACCAGGCCGCGGAGGAAACACCATATATTTT. It translates to CASSVGPGRGGNTIYF.

The gene calls are TRBV6-5 and TRBJ1-5; a weak D match, TRBD1 (6 bases). This CDR3 region has 14 residues. Trimming cost V 2 bases and J 9 bases, with 14 bases left between them. Germline V gene lookup returns CDR1 MNHEY and CDR2 SVGAGI. CDR3: CASSYNRARSPQHF. CDR3 in DNA: TGTGCCAGCAGTTACAACAGGGCCCGGTCGCCCCAGCATTTT.

The rearrangement joins TRBV29-1 to TRBJ2-1; 9 bases are a match to TRBD2. V shed 4 bases and J 8 bases; nucleotides not matched to a gene: 9. CDR1 and CDR2 from the germline V gene are SQVTM and ANQGSEA. The CDR3 sequence is 14 residues long. CDR3 DNA sequence: TGCAGCGTTGCGACTAGCGGAGGTGGGTATGAGCAGTTCTTC. Translating it yields CSVATSGGGYEQFF.

The V call is TRBV5-4, the J call TRBJ2-4, with D perhaps matching TRBD2 (6 bases). Trimming pared 4 bases from V and 0 bases from J, leaving 14 bases between. CDR1 is SGHNT and CDR2 is YYREEE in the germline V gene (reference sequence). This CDR3 contains 16 residues. The CDR3 region is CASSLSGDLAKNIQYF. DNA for the CDR3: TGTGCCAGCAGCCTCTCGGGGGACTTAGCCAAAAACATTCAGTACTTC. The complete variable domain, with remaining parts taken from reference TRBV5-4 and TRBJ2-4, reads ETGVTQSPTHLIKTRGQQVTLRCSSQSGHNTVSWYQQALGQGPQFIFQYYREEENGRGNFPPRFSGLQFPNYSSELNVNALELDDSALYLCASSLSGDLAKNIQYFGAGTRLSVL.

The rearrangement uses TRBV4-1 and TRBJ2-3; D may be TRBD1 (7 bases). V was pared by 1 base and J by 3 bases, with 17 bases between. The CDR3 contains 17 residues. Germline assignment: CDR1 MGHRA and CDR2 YSYEKL. CDR3 nucleotides: TGCGCCAGCAGCCAAGTTTCAGGGGGGCTGGGGACAGATACGCAGTATTTT. Its protein is CASSQVSGGLGTDTQYF.

CDR3 nucleotides: TGTGCCAGCAGGGGTCTCGGGACTGAACAATATGGCTACACCTTC. This gives the protein CASRGLGTEQYGYTF. This sequence joins TRBV25-1 and TRBJ1-2; tentatively, D is TRBD1 (5 bases). The CDR3 length is 15 residues. V was pared by 6 bases and J by 5 bases, with 19 bases between. Per germline, CDR1 MGHDK and CDR2 SYGVNS.